A single sample gave rise to the 3 T cell receptor beta chains below, sequenced in a study of cytomegalovirus exposure and HLA in healthy donors. Use of 60 Vbeta and 13 Jbeta primers characterized the PCR. The assay was immunoSEQ multiplex PCR, and TCRdb's table has in-frame clones only and misses some. The sample carries roughly 240,000 clones, approximately 84% recorded once. The sample taken for sequencing was PBMCs. Receptors originate from a girl aged 2 to 10 in good health and CMV-seronegative.

In its sample, this clone was seen once. V and J are TRBV27 and TRBJ2-5, with 11 bases lining up with TRBD1. The CDR3 runs 15 residues. Trimming at V came to 8 bases and at J to 5 bases, leaving 10 bases not matched to a gene. Germline CDR1 is MNHEY and CDR2 is SMNVEV (reference sequence). The CDR3 reads CASSTDRGPEETQYF. DNA for the CDR3: TGTGCCAGCTCCACGGACAGGGGGCCTGAGGAGACCCAGTACTTC.

The chain combines TRBV6-5 with TRBJ2-7; 10 bases align to TRBD1. V trimming: 8 bases; J trimming: 6 bases; junction bases outside the gene matches: 13. The CDR3 runs to 15 residues. In germline, CDR1 is MNHEY, CDR2 SVGAGI. The CDR3 DNA follows: TGTGCCAGCGCCCCACCCGGGACAGGGGTAGGCGAGCAGTACTTC. This gives the protein CASAPPGTGVGEQYF.

Turning to this clone: Relative to the germline gene, one junction end is altered; a read error may explain this. The chain links TRBV7-9 to TRBJ2-3; possible D gene TRBD2, 8 bases. The germline gives CDR1 SEHNR, CDR2 FQNEAQ (reference sequence). The CDR3 totals 15 residues. CDR3 amino acids: CSSSLAGTARDTQYF. DNA for the CDR3: TGTTCCAGCAGCTTAGCGGGGACAGCCCGGGATACGCAGTATTTT. Full variable domain (rest looked up from reference TRBV7-9 and TRBJ2-3): DTGVSQNPRHKITKRGQNVTFRCDPISEHNRLYWYRQTLGQGPEFLTYFQNEAQLEKSRLLSDRFSAERPKGSFSTLEIQRTEQGDSAMYLCSSSLAGTARDTQYFGPGTRLTVL.